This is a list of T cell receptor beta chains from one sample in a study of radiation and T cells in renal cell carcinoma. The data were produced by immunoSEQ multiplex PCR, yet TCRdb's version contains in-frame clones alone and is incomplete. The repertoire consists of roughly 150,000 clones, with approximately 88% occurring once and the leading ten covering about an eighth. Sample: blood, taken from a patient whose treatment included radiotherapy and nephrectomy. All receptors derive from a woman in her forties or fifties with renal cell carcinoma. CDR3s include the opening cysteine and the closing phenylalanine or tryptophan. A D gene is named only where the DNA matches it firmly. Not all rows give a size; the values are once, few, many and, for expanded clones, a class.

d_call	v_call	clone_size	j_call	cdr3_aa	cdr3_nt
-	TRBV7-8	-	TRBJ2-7	CASSFSTGSYEQYF	TGTGCCAGCAGCTTTTCGACAGGATCCTACGAGCAGTACTTC
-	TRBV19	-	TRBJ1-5	CASSGPTPDQPQHF	TGTGCCAGCAGTGGTCCTACCCCCGATCAGCCCCAGCATTTT
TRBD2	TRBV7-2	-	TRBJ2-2	CASSLFTSANTGELFF	TGTGCCAGCAGCTTATTTACTAGCGCGAACACCGGGGAGCTGTTTTTT
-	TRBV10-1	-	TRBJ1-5	CASSESLEPQHF	TGCGCCAGCAGTGAGTCGCTTGAGCCCCAGCATTTT
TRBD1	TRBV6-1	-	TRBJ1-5	CASSEYVGTAKNQPQHF	TGTGCCAGCAGTGAATATGTAGGGACAGCCAAGAATCAGCCCCAGCATTTT
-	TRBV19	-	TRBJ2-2	CASKGAANTGELFF	TGTGCCAGTAAGGGCGCAGCGAACACCGGGGAGCTGTTTTTT
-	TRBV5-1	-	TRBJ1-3	CASSLEGTAVDTIYF	TGCGCCAGCAGCTTGGAGGGGACCGCCGTGGACACCATATATTTT
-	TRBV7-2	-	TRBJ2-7	CASSRNPAYEQYF	TGTGCCAGCAGCCGCAATCCCGCCTACGAGCAGTACTTC
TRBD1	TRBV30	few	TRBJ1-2	CAWSHRGYVGYTF	TGTGCCTGGAGCCACAGGGGGTACGTTGGCTACACCTTC
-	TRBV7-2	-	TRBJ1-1	CAGIQGLITEAFF	TGTGCCGGAATTCAGGGATTGATCACTGAAGCTTTCTTT
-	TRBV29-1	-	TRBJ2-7	CSVEAPLTYEQYF	TGCAGCGTTGAAGCTCCGCTAACCTACGAGCAGTACTTC
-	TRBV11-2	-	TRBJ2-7	CASSLALHSYEQYF	TGTGCCAGCAGCTTAGCATTACACTCCTACGAGCAGTACTTC
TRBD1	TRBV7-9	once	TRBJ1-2	CASRRPETGDYGYTF	TGTGCCAGCCGCCGACCCGAGACAGGGGACTATGGCTACACCTTC
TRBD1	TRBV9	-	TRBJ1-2	CASSVELSGTDYGYTF	TGTGCCAGCAGCGTAGAGCTCTCCGGGACAGACTATGGCTACACCTTC
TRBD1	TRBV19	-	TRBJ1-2	CASRTDRGVGYTF	TGTGCCAGTAGAACCGACAGGGGGGTCGGCTACACCTTC
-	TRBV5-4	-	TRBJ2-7	CASSLDRGYEQYF	TGTGCCAGCAGCTTGGATCGGGGGTACGAGCAGTACTTC
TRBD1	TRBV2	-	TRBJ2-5	CASQDRRTGVEETQYF	TGTGCCAGCCAGGACAGGAGGACTGGAGTGGAAGAGACCCAGTACTTC
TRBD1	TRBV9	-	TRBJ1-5	CASSLWTGRTYWNSNQPQHF	TGTGCCAGCAGCCTTTGGACAGGGAGGACTTACTGGAATAGCAATCAGCCCCAGCATTTT
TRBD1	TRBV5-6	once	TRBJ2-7	CASSLGQLIAYEQYF	TGTGCCAGCAGCCTGGGACAGTTGATAGCCTACGAGCAGTACTTC
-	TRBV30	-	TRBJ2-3	CAWLPRSVPTDTQYF	TGTGCCTGGCTCCCTCGATCCGTCCCCACAGATACGCAGTATTTT
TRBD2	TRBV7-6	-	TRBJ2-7	CASSSRVAGVGEQYF	TGTGCCAGCAGCTCCCGGGTAGCGGGGGTCGGCGAGCAGTACTTC
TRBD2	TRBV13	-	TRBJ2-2	CASSLTGLAPNTGELFF	TGTGCCAGCAGCCTGACCGGACTAGCCCCGAACACCGGGGAGCTGTTTTTT
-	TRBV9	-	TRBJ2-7	CASSGHRDEQYF	TGTGCCAGCAGCGGACACAGGGACGAGCAGTACTTC
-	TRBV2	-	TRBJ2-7	CASSPWVYEQYF	TGTGCCAGCAGTCCGTGGGTCTACGAGCAGTACTTC
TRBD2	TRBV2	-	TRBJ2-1	CASRRTSFYNEQFF	TGTGCCAGCAGAAGGACTAGCTTCTACAATGAGCAGTTCTTC
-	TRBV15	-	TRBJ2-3	CATSRYASTGRGDTQYF	TGTGCCACCAGCAGGTACGCAAGCACAGGGCGAGGAGATACGCAGTATTTT
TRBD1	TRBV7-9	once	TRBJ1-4	CASSPLGGNEKLFF	TGTGCCAGCAGCCCCCTAGGGGGCAATGAAAAACTGTTTTTT
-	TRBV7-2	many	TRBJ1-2	CASSAVQENGYTF	TGTGCCAGCAGCGCAGTTCAGGAAAATGGCTACACCTTC
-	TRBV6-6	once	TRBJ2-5	CASSTGPETQYF	TGTGCCAGCTCGACAGGCCCAGAGACCCAGTACTTC
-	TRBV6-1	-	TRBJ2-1	CASSEDNGWGPNEQFF	TGTGCCAGCAGTGAAGACAACGGGTGGGGTCCCAATGAGCAGTTCTTC
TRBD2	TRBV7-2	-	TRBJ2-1	CASSFRRGGGNNEQFF	TGTGCCAGCAGTTTTCGTCGCGGGGGGGGCAACAATGAGCAGTTCTTC
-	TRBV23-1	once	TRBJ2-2	CASSQTIPTDSNTGELFF	TGCGCCAGCAGTCAAACCATCCCGACAGATTCGAACACCGGGGAGCTGTTTTTT
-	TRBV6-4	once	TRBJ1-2	CASSDWGGQSAGYTF	TGTGCCAGCAGTGACTGGGGGGGGCAGTCTGCTGGCTACACCTTC
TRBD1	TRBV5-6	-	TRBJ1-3	CASSRPGTGGNTIYF	TGTGCCAGCAGCCGGCCCGGGACAGGGGGAAACACCATATATTTT
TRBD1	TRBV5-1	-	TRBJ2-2	CASSLRDRANTGELFF	TGCGCCAGCAGCCTCCGTGACAGGGCGAACACCGGGGAGCTGTTTTTT
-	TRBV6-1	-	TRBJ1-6	CASSEEGRRSPLHF	TGTGCCAGCAGTGAAGAAGGTCGGCGTTCACCCCTCCACTTT
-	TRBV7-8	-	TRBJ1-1	CASSLGYTSTEAFF	TGTGCCAGCAGCTTAGGCTACACCTCCACTGAAGCTTTCTTT
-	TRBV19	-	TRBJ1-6	CASSETGYNSPLHF	TGTGCCAGTAGTGAGACAGGATATAATTCACCCCTCCACTTT